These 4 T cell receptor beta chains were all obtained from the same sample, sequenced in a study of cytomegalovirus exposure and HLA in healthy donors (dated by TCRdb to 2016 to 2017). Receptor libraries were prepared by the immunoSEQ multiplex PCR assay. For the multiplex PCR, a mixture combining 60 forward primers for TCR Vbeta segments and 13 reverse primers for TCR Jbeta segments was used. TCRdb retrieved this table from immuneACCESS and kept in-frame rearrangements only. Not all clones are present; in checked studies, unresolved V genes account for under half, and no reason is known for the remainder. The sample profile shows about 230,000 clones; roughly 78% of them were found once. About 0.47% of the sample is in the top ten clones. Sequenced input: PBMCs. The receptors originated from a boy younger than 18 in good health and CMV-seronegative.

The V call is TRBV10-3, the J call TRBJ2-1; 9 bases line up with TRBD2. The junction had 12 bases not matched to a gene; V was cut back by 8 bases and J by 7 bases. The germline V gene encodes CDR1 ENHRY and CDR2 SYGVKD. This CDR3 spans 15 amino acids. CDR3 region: CAIRGLAGSQNEQFF. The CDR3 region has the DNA TGTGCCATCCGCGGGCTAGCGGGGAGCCAGAATGAGCAGTTCTTC.

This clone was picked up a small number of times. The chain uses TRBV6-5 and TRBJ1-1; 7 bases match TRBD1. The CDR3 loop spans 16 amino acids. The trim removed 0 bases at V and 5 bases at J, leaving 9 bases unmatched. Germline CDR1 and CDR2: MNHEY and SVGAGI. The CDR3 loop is CASSYSEGAVGTEAFF. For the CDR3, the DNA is TGTGCCAGCAGTTACTCTGAGGGGGCGGTAGGAACTGAAGCTTTCTTT.

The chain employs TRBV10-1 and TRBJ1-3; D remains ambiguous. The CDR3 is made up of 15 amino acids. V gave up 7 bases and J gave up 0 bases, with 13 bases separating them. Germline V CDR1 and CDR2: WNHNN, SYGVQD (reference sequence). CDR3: CASTSRTSSGNTIYF. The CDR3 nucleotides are TGCGCCAGCACCTCCCGGACTAGCTCTGGAAACACCATATATTTT.

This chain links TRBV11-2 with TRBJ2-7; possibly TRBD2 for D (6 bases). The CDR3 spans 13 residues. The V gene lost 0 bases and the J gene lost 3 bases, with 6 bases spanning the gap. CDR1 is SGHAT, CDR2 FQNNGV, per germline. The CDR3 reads CASSLERDYEQYF. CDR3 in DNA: TGTGCCAGCAGCTTAGAGCGGGACTACGAGCAGTACTTC.